The rows below give T cell receptor beta chains drawn from one sample of a study of Graves' ophthalmopathy and Graves' hyperthyroidism. TCRdb processed the multiplex PCR reads anew with MiXCR; each CDR3 protein has one entry. Of around 1.1 million distinct CDR3 sequences listed, approximately 35% are singletons. The specimen was peripheral blood or thyroid tissue (not recorded which). The receptor set was obtained from an adult man with Graves' hyperthyroidism. CDR3s include the opening cysteine and the closing phenylalanine or tryptophan. D genes are given only for firm matches. Some rows mark clone size as missing; the rest say once, few, many or name a class of expanded clone.

many,TRBD2,TRBV5-4,TRBJ2-5,CASSLKRVGGAQYF,TGTGCCAGCAGCTTGAAGCGGGTGGGAGGGGCCCAGTACTTC
many,NA,TRBV7-9,TRBJ1-1,CASRAPGTRFMNTEAFF,TGTGCCAGCAGGGCCCCAGGCACGAGGTTTATGAACACTGAAGCTTTCTTT
many,NA,TRBV7-9,TRBJ1-1,CASSFDTTPEAFF,TGTGCCAGCAGCTTCGACACTACCCCTGAAGCTTTCTTT
many,NA,TRBV7-2,TRBJ2-7,CASSHGVYEQYF,TGTGCCAGCAGCCACGGTGTCTACGAGCAGTACTTC
many,TRBD1,TRBV24-1,TRBJ2-7,CATSGPGQGMRTSYEQYF,TGTGCCACCAGTGGTCCGGGACAGGGGATGAGAACATCCTACGAGCAGTACTTC
many,TRBD1,TRBV7-9,TRBJ1-1,CASSLTTGVKSNTEAFF,TGTGCCAGCAGCCTAACTACAGGGGTGAAATCGAACACTGAAGCTTTCTTT
NA,NA,TRBV7-9,TRBJ2-5,CASSLTRSFGETQYF,TGTGCCAGCAGCTTGACTAGATCGTTCGGGGAGACCCAGTACTTC
few,NA,TRBV12-3/TRBV12-4,TRBJ2-7,CASSPAGAYEQYF,TGTGCCAGCAGCCCGGCTGGGGCATACGAGCAGTACTTC
many,NA,TRBV7-2,TRBJ1-2,CASSLEVGTYGYTF,TGTGCCAGCAGCTTAGAGGTGGGAACCTATGGCTACACCTTC
NA,TRBD2,TRBV14,TRBJ2-3,CASSHGLVAGATDTQYF,TGTGCCAGCAGCCATGGCCTGGTAGCGGGAGCAACAGATACGCAGTATTTT
NA,NA,TRBV5-1,TRBJ1-1,CASSLSGKHNTEAFF,TGCGCCAGCAGCTTGTCGGGGAAACACAACACTGAAGCTTTCTTT
NA,NA,TRBV10-3,TRBJ2-7,CAISESGQPGEQYF,TGTGCCATCAGTGAGTCGGGACAACCAGGCGAGCAGTACTTC
NA,NA,TRBV20-1,TRBJ2-7,CSAPGLLSYEQYF,TGCAGTGCCCCGGGACTGCTCTCCTACGAGCAGTACTTC
NA,TRBD2,TRBV11-2,TRBJ2-7,CASSELAGVHEQYF,TGTGCCAGCAGCGAACTAGCGGGAGTACACGAGCAGTACTTC
NA,TRBD2,TRBV19,TRBJ2-5,CASSPHTRTSGTQETQYF,TGTGCCAGTAGCCCACACACGAGGACTAGCGGGACACAAGAGACCCAGTACTTC
NA,TRBD1,TRBV10-2,TRBJ1-1,CASSRDRGSAEAFF,TGTGCCAGCTCACGGGACAGGGGTAGTGCTGAAGCTTTCTTT
NA,NA,TRBV30,TRBJ2-2,CAWRPTLGGGTGELFF,TGTGCCTGGAGACCTACCCTAGGGGGAGGGACCGGGGAGCTGTTTTTT
many,NA,TRBV29-1,TRBJ1-2,CSARGGDALGYGYTF,TGCAGCGCGCGGGGTGGGGATGCCTTGGGCTATGGCTACACCTTC
many,NA,TRBV5-4,TRBJ1-2,CASLGPGDYGYTF,TGTGCCAGCCTCGGCCCGGGAGATTATGGCTACACCTTC
many,TRBD1,TRBV7-9,TRBJ1-3,CASSSPGTGAGNTIYF,TGTGCCAGCAGCTCCCCCGGGACAGGGGCTGGAAACACCATATATTTT
many,NA,TRBV7-2,TRBJ1-2,CASNLPGTYGYTF,TGTGCCAGCAACCTACCCGGGACCTATGGCTACACCTTC
many,NA,TRBV20-1,TRBJ1-5,CSARRPGLKGNQPQHF,TGCAGTGCTAGACGACCGGGGCTAAAGGGCAATCAGCCCCAGCATTTT
many,NA,TRBV19,TRBJ1-4,CASSKGLTREKLFF,TGTGCCAGTAGTAAGGGACTCACGCGTGAAAAACTGTTTTTT
NA,TRBD1,TRBV28,TRBJ2-7,CATNARTGYYEQYF,TGTGCCACCAACGCCCGGACAGGTTACTACGAGCAGTACTTC
few,NA,TRBV28,TRBJ1-2,CATQTGDRYGYTF,TGTGCCACCCAGACGGGGGACCGTTATGGCTACACCTTC
many,NA,TRBV20-1,TRBJ1-2,CSATPKGGGLGYTF,TGCAGTGCCACCCCGAAGGGAGGAGGACTAGGCTACACCTTC
few,NA,TRBV3-2,TRBJ2-7,CASSPLAGAGGEQYF,TGTGCCAGCAGCCCGCTAGCGGGGGCGGGCGGCGAGCAGTACTTC
NA,NA,TRBV7-9,TRBJ2-5,CASRSGGYQETQYF,TGTGCCAGCAGGTCTGGGGGGTACCAAGAGACCCAGTACTTC
NA,NA,TRBV5-1,TRBJ1-1,CASAKQSNTEAFF,TGCGCCAGCGCTAAACAGTCGAACACTGAAGCTTTCTTT
NA,TRBD2,TRBV6-6,TRBJ2-2,CASRVTSGTDGELFF,TGTGCCAGCAGGGTGACTAGCGGGACGGACGGGGAGCTGTTTTTT
many,NA,TRBV5-1,TRBJ1-2,CASSSGPQSPGYTF,TGCGCCAGCAGCTCCGGGCCCCAAAGTCCTGGCTACACCTTC
NA,NA,TRBV6-5,TRBJ2-5,CASNRGTELETQYF,TGTGCCAGCAACCGCGGGACAGAGTTGGAGACCCAGTACTTC